What follows describes a single T cell receptor (beta chain). Profiled with immunoSEQ multiplex PCR; TCRdb holds only in-frame clones, not every one. The table has more than 150,000 clones, almost 80% seen once. This entry is derived from a study of blood T cell repertoires in COVID-19. Cohorts were based on clinical histories the participants reported. Two negative PCRs, clearance, or symptom resolution were required of recovered Cohort 3 donors. Sequences were obtained from PBMCs or T cells enriched from blood (not recorded which). The clonotype originates from a woman aged 45-59 years who had recovered from COVID-19.

In DNA, the CDR3 is TGTGCCAGCAGTTCAGTGTATGGCTACACCTTC. It is translated as CASSSVYGYTF. The gene calls are TRBV28 and TRBJ1-2; D not resolved. The germline V gene encodes CDR1 MDHEN and CDR2 SYDVKM. Trimming pared 4 bases from V and 5 bases from J, leaving 5 bases between. This CDR3 is built from 11 residues.